This T cell receptor beta chain is drawn from a study of blood T cell repertoires in COVID-19. Across the whole study: Sample material is recorded as cDNA or gDNA derived from T cells, B-cell-depleted T cells, or PBMCs.

Only in-frame clones appear in the TCRdb table, and some are missing; sequencing was by immunoSEQ multiplex PCR. The sample lists some 110,000 clones, around 81% occurring once. CDR3 length: 13 amino acids. V trimming: 6 bases; J trimming: 4 bases; junction bases outside the gene matches: 5. CDR1 SQVTM and CDR2 ANQGSEA come from the germline V gene. The chain is built from TRBV29-1 and TRBJ1-2; 10 bases agree with TRBD1. The specimen sequenced was peripheral blood. The receptor was isolated from a woman between 70 and 85 years old with acute or convalescent COVID-19. For the CDR3, the DNA is TGCAGCGTCGACAGGGGGCGCGGCTATGGCTACACCTTC. Its translation: CSVDRGRGYGYTF.